Below are 9 T cell receptor beta chains sequenced from a single sample in a study of control samples from healthy donors and cancer patients. Assay used: immunoSEQ multiplex PCR; TCRdb lists only in-frame clones, some missing. This table holds 150,000 or so clones, about 94% found once. Input material: blood. These receptors were obtained from a man aged 35 to 55 in good health.

This rearrangement joins TRBV24-1 to TRBJ1-1; TRBD1 is a possible D gene (5 bases). CDR1 is KGHDR, CDR2 SFDVKD, per germline. The germline V and J ends were trimmed by 4 bases and 8 bases, with 13 bases remaining between them. The CDR3 sequence is 13 residues long. The CDR3 here is CATSEPAGVEAFF. CDR3 sequence (DNA): TGTGCCACCAGTGAGCCCGCGGGGGTGGAAGCTTTCTTT.

The sample holds many counts of this clone. In nucleotides, the CDR3 is TGTGCCAGCAGCGACTTCGGGGGTAGCACTAATGAAAAACTGTTTTTT. Translated: CASSDFGGSTNEKLFF. This sequence joins TRBV7-8 and TRBJ1-4, with D possibly being TRBD1 (5 bases). This CDR3 comprises 16 residues. Trimming pared 5 bases from V and 2 bases from J, leaving 15 bases between. The V gene's germline CDR1 is SGHVS and CDR2 FQNEAQ.

This clone has just one count. The CDR3 region is CASTTGFNYGYTF. CDR3 sequence (DNA): TGTGCCAGCACGACAGGGTTCAACTATGGCTACACCTTC. The J gene is TRBJ1-2, the V gene TRBV28; 7 bases match TRBD1. Germline loops: CDR1 MDHEN, CDR2 SYDVKM. The CDR3 totals 13 residues. Germline trimming cut 7 bases from V and 2 bases from J; bases unmatched to any gene: 4.

The chain combines TRBV29-1 with TRBJ1-1; 7 bases agree with TRBD1. This CDR3 has 12 residues. Germline V CDR1 and CDR2: SQVTM, ANQGSEA. The V and J ends lost 7 bases and 8 bases, in that order; junction bases with no gene match: 10. CDR3 amino acids: CSDKGQAGEAFF. As DNA, the CDR3 is TGCAGCGATAAAGGACAGGCAGGCGAAGCTTTCTTT.

The gene calls are TRBV7-8 and TRBJ1-4; no firm D call. This CDR3 has 14 amino acids. The germline gives CDR1 SGHVS, CDR2 FQNEAQ. The V gene lost 3 bases and the J gene lost 4 bases, with 9 bases spanning the gap. CDR3 in DNA: TGTGCCAGCAGCTTCGGACCGAATAATGAAAAACTGTTTTTT. As protein: CASSFGPNNEKLFF.

The rearrangement links TRBV19 to TRBJ1-3; D is unclear. Germline V CDR1 and CDR2: LNHDA, SQIVND (reference sequence). V dropped 3 bases and J dropped 0 bases, with 9 bases sitting between them. CDR3 length: 15 residues. The CDR3, as DNA: TGTGCCAGTAGTATTCCATACACCTCTGGAAACACCATATATTTT. Its translation is CASSIPYTSGNTIYF.

CDR3 DNA: TGTGCCAGCAGCCCAGACCGGGACAGGGGGAACTATGGCTACACCTTC. Its translation is CASSPDRDRGNYGYTF. The chain combines TRBV6-2 or TRBV6-3 with TRBJ1-2, with TRBD1 identical over 11 bases. CDR1 is MNHEY, CDR2 SVGEGT, per germline. The CDR3 length is 16 residues. After removal of 6 bases from V and 2 bases from J, the junction contained 8 bases not matched to a gene.

This sequence joins TRBV24-1 and TRBJ1-6; 8 nucleotides align to TRBD1. This CDR3 has 14 residues. Germline CDR1 and CDR2: KGHDR and SFDVKD. Trimming took 2 bases from V and 10 from J; bases not matched to a gene: 3. The CDR3 nucleotides read TGTGCCACCAGTGATTACCAGGGGGCATCACCCCTCCACTTT. This encodes CATSDYQGASPLHF.

The chain joins TRBV28 to TRBJ1-1, with a tentative D call TRBD1 (6 bases). The V gene lost 7 bases and the J gene lost 11 bases, with 20 bases spanning the gap. The CDR3 covers 13 residues. Germline CDR1 reads MDHEN; CDR2 reads SYDVKM. As DNA, the CDR3 is TGTGCCAGCACGGGACAAAGAGAGAGTGGGGCTTTCTTT. Its protein is CASTGQRESGAFF.